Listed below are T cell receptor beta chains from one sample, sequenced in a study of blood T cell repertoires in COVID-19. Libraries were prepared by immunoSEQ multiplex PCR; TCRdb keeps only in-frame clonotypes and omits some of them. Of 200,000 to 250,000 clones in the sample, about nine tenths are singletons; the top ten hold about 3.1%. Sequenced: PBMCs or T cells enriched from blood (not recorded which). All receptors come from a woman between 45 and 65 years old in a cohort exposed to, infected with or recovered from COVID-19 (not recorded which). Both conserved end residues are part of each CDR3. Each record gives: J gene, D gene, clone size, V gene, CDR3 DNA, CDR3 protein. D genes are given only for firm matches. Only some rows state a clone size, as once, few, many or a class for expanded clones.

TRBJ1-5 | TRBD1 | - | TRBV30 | TGTGCCTGGAGTGTTAAGGGGGCGGGCAATCAGCCCCAGCATTTT | CAWSVKGAGNQPQHF
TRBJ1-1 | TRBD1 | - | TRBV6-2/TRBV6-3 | TGTGCCAGCAGTTACGGTGTTGGGGACAGGGTTTTGGGAGCTTTCTTT | CASSYGVGDRVLGAFF
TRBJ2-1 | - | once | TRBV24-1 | TGTGCCACCAGTGATCCCCCGGGGGGCGGTTTCCATGAGCAGTTCTTC | CATSDPPGGGFHEQFF
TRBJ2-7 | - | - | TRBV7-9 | TGTGCCAGCAGCTCAGGTGAGGGGGTCGATTCCTACGAGCAGTACTTC | CASSSGEGVDSYEQYF
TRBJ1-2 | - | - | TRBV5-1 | TGCGCCAGCAGCTTGGGTCAGCGATTTGGAGGCTACACCTTC | CASSLGQRFGGYTF
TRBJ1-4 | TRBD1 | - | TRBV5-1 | TGCGCCAGCAGCTTGTTTGGACAGGGAAATGAAAAACTGTTTTTT | CASSLFGQGNEKLFF
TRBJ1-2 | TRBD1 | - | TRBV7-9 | TGTGCCAGCAGCCGGGACAGGGGAAACTATGGCTACACCTTC | CASSRDRGNYGYTF
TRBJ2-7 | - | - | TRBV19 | TGTGCCAGTAGCGGGGAGTCCTACGAGCAGTACTTC | CASSGESYEQYF
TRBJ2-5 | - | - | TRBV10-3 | TGTGCCACCAAGACATTTTCCGAAGAGACCCAGTACTTC | CATKTFSEETQYF
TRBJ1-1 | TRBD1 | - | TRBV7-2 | TGTGCCAGCAGCTCCGAGGTGCAGGGGGCCCCAGCTTTCTTT | CASSSEVQGAPAFF
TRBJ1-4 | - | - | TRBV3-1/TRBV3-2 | TGTGCCAGCAGCCAACGGGGATATGAAAAACTGTTTTTT | CASSQRGYEKLFF
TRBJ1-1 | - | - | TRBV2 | TGTGCCAGCAGTGAAGAATCCCAGGGGTACACTGAAGCTTTCTTT | CASSEESQGYTEAFF
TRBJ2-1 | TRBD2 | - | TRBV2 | TGTGCCAGCAGGGAACTAGCGGGGGTTCTCAATGAGCAGTTCTTC | CASRELAGVLNEQFF
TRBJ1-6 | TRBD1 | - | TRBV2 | TGTGCCAGCAGTGAAGAGGGACAGGGATTACCCCTCCACTTT | CASSEEGQGLPLHF
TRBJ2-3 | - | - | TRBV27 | TGTGCCAGCACCGCAGTCTCTCCCGGGACAAGGCGGGATACGCAGTATTTT | CASTAVSPGTRRDTQYF
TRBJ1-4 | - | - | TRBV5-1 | TGCGCCAGCAGCCTAGGTCCTGGGAGAGAAAAACTGTTTTTT | CASSLGPGREKLFF
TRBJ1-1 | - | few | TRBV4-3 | TGCGCCAGCAGCCAAGAGGGGGCCACTGAAGCTTTCTTT | CASSQEGATEAFF
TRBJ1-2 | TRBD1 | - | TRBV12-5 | TGTGCTAGTGGTTTCGACAGGGGCAACTCCTACACCTTC | CASGFDRGNSYTF